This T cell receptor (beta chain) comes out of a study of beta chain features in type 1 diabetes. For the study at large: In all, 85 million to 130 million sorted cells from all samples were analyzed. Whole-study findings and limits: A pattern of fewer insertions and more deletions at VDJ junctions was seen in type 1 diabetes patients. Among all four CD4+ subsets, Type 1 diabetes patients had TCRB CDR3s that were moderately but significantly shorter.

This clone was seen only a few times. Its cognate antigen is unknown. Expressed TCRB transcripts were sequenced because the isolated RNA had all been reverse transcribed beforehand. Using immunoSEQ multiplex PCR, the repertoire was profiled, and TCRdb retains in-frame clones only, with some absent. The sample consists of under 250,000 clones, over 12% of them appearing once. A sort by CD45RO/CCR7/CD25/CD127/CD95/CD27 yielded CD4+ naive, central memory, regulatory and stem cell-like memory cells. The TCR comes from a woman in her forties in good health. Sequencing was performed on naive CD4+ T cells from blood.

This CDR3 reads CSVAASIDNYGYTF. For the CDR3, the DNA is TGCAGCGTAGCCGCGTCGATCGATAACTATGGCTACACCTTC. The rearrangement links TRBV29-1 to TRBJ1-2; D gene uncertain. V dropped 6 bases and J dropped 1 base, with 15 bases sitting between them. The CDR3 totals 14 residues. Germline assignment: CDR1 SQVTM and CDR2 ANQGSEA.